The present T cell receptor beta chain was sequenced within a study of blood T cell repertoires in COVID-19. Study overall: Material from acute and convalescent COVID-19 was sourced from the United States, Italy and Spain. The analysed material was cDNA or gDNA that came from T cells, B-cell-depleted T cells, or PBMCs.

The CDR3 extends over 15 amino acids. Germline CDR1 MNHEY, CDR2 SVGEGT. V dropped 6 bases and J dropped 2; count of bases not matched to a gene: 2. In the original processing: Estimated nucleated cell counts came from reference gene primer amplification. Produced via immunoSEQ multiplex PCR; TCRdb's table is partial and in-frame only. The DNA gave D and trimming, while V, J and clone size come from that table. The sample contains about 41,000 clones, around 83% of which appear only once. This clonotype was sampled from a woman aged 80 or older with acute or convalescent COVID-19. This chain joins TRBV6-2 or TRBV6-3 and TRBJ2-1; 12 bases fit TRBD2. The sequencing input was peripheral blood. The CDR3: CASSPSGGAYNEQFF. The CDR3 nucleotides read TGTGCCAGCAGCCCTAGCGGGGGGGCCTACAATGAGCAGTTCTTC.